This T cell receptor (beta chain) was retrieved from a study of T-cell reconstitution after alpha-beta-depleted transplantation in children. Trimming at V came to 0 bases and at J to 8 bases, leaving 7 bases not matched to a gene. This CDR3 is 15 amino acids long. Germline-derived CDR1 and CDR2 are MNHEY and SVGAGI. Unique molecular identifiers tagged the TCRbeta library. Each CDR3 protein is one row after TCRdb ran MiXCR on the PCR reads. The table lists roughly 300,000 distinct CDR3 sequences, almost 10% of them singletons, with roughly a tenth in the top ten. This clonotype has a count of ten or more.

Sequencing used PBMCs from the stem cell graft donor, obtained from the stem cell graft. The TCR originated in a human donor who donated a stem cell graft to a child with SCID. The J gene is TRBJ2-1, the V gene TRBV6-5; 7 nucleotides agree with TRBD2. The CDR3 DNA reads TGTGCCAGCAGTTACTCCCTAGCGGTTTCGGATGAGCAGTTCTTC. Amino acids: CASSYSLAVSDEQFF.